These T cell receptor beta chains were read from a single sample in a study of blood T cell repertoires in COVID-19. The method was immunoSEQ multiplex PCR; TCRdb's version includes in-frame clones alone and lacks a portion of them. This sample has roughly 250,000 clones, with about nine tenths found just once. Sequenced material: peripheral blood. The receptors derive from a person aged 18-30 years with COVID-19, enrolled during active disease. Both conserved end residues are part of each CDR3. D genes are given only for firm matches. Size is omitted from some rows. Given values are once, few, many or a class for expanded clones.

j_gene: TRBJ2-7
abundance: .
len: 14
v_gene: TRBV2
d_gene: .
CDR3aa: CASRSRGHMYEQYF
CDR3nt: TGTGCCAGCCGTTCTCGGGGTCATATGTACGAGCAGTACTTC

j_gene: TRBJ2-4
abundance: once
len: 13
v_gene: TRBV30
d_gene: .
CDR3aa: CAWSPGAKNIQYF
CDR3nt: TGTGCCTGGAGTCCAGGGGCCAAAAACATTCAGTACTTC

j_gene: TRBJ1-1
abundance: once
len: 15
v_gene: TRBV3-1/TRBV3-2
d_gene: .
CDR3aa: CASSQNERLNTEAFF
CDR3nt: TGTGCCAGCAGCCAGAACGAACGGTTGAACACTGAAGCTTTCTTT

j_gene: TRBJ2-3
abundance: .
len: 15
v_gene: TRBV7-9
d_gene: TRBD1
CDR3aa: CASSRSTGSTDTQYF
CDR3nt: TGTGCCAGCAGCAGATCGACAGGGAGCACAGATACGCAGTATTTT

j_gene: TRBJ1-5
abundance: .
len: 15
v_gene: TRBV6-2/TRBV6-3
d_gene: .
CDR3aa: CASSYSGLGNQPQHF
CDR3nt: TGTGCCAGCAGTTATTCAGGGTTGGGCAATCAGCCCCAGCATTTT

j_gene: TRBJ1-1
abundance: .
len: 13
v_gene: TRBV7-2
d_gene: .
CDR3aa: CASSLVESTEAFF
CDR3nt: TGTGCCAGCAGCTTAGTAGAATCGACTGAAGCTTTCTTT

j_gene: TRBJ1-1
abundance: .
len: 16
v_gene: TRBV19
d_gene: TRBD1
CDR3aa: CASSSAGTAPNTEAFF
CDR3nt: TGTGCCAGTAGTTCAGCCGGGACAGCTCCTAACACTGAAGCTTTCTTT

j_gene: TRBJ2-7
abundance: .
len: 18
v_gene: TRBV5-1
d_gene: TRBD2
CDR3aa: CASSFQAGQSGINYEQYF
CDR3nt: TGCGCCAGCAGCTTCCAAGCAGGTCAGAGCGGGATTAACTACGAGCAGTACTTC

j_gene: TRBJ1-1
abundance: .
len: 14
v_gene: TRBV10-3
d_gene: TRBD1
CDR3aa: CAIRETGSPVGAFF
CDR3nt: TGTGCCATCAGGGAGACAGGGAGTCCCGTCGGAGCTTTCTTT

j_gene: TRBJ2-7
abundance: .
len: 14
v_gene: TRBV2
d_gene: TRBD1
CDR3aa: CASGDRGRIGEQYF
CDR3nt: TGTGCCAGCGGGGACAGGGGGCGTATAGGCGAGCAGTACTTC

j_gene: TRBJ2-1
abundance: .
len: 16
v_gene: TRBV11-2
d_gene: TRBD1
CDR3aa: CASSPGPGQGDNEQFF
CDR3nt: TGTGCCAGCAGCCCAGGTCCGGGACAGGGGGACAATGAGCAGTTCTTC

j_gene: TRBJ1-2
abundance: .
len: 19
v_gene: TRBV9
d_gene: TRBD1
CDR3aa: CASSVATDGDRQVNYGYTF
CDR3nt: TGTGCCAGCAGCGTAGCTACGGATGGGGACAGGCAAGTTAACTATGGCTACACCTTC

j_gene: TRBJ2-1
abundance: .
len: 15
v_gene: TRBV7-2
d_gene: TRBD1
CDR3aa: CASSLSQGALGEQFF
CDR3nt: TGTGCCAGCAGCCTTTCACAGGGGGCGTTGGGTGAGCAGTTCTTC

j_gene: TRBJ2-7
abundance: once
len: 15
v_gene: TRBV9
d_gene: TRBD2
CDR3aa: CASSVAPSGYYEQYF
CDR3nt: TGTGCCAGCAGCGTAGCCCCTAGCGGTTACTACGAGCAGTACTTC

j_gene: TRBJ2-1
abundance: once
len: 17
v_gene: TRBV7-9
d_gene: .
CDR3aa: CASSYPEGDRSYNEQFF
CDR3nt: TGTGCCAGCAGCTACCCAGAGGGAGATAGATCCTACAATGAGCAGTTCTTC

j_gene: TRBJ2-1
abundance: .
len: 15
v_gene: TRBV19
d_gene: .
CDR3aa: CASSPVGDNYNEQFF
CDR3nt: TGTGCCAGTAGTCCCGTAGGAGATAACTACAATGAGCAGTTCTTC